Below, 20 T cell receptor beta chains from the same sample are listed, as sequenced in a study of blood T cells in healthy people across ages. A J-beta primer mix and a sample-barcoded 5' primer were used in a second PCR of roughly 7 to 12 cycles. TCRdb re-called the 5' RACE reads with MiXCR, one entry per CDR3 protein. The sample consists of approximately 1.5 million distinct CDR3 sequences, roughly a third of them appearing once. What was sequenced was blood. These receptors were taken from a woman in her twenties or thirties in good health.

This clonotype showed up just a few times. The chain couples TRBV28 to TRBJ2-3; D may be TRBD1 or TRBD2 (5 bases each). Germline-derived CDR1 and CDR2 are MDHEN and SYDVKM. V lost 4 bases to trimming and J lost 0 bases, with 17 bases between them. CDR3 length: 17 amino acids. CDR3 protein: CASSSPGRRTSTDTQYF. The CDR3 nucleotides are TGTGCCAGCAGTTCCCCGGGACGGAGGACTAGCACAGATACGCAGTATTTT.

The gene calls are TRBV15 and TRBJ1-4; D uncertain. Germline CDR1 is LNHNV and CDR2 is YYDKDF (reference sequence). The CDR3 is 12 amino acids. Trimming shortened V by 3 bases and J by 7 bases, and 6 bases separated the two germline ends. For the CDR3, the DNA is TGTGCCACCAGCAGCCCAGGTGAAAAACTGTTTTTT. It specifies CATSSPGEKLFF. The full variable domain, in which reference TRBV15 and TRBJ1-4 provide the parts outside the CDR3, is DAMVIQNPRYQVTQFGKPVTLSCSQTLNHNVMYWYQQKSSQAPKLLFHYYDKDFNNEADTPDNFQSRRPNTSFCFLDIRSPGLGDTAMYLCATSSPGEKLFFGSGTQLSVL.

As for this clonotype: A much larger clonotype is one base distant, so this may be a read error. V usage is TRBV4-1 and J usage is TRBJ2-3, with D possibly called TRBD1 or TRBD2 (5 bases each). V was cut by 0 bases and J by 9 bases, with 16 bases left in between. The CDR3 has 15 amino acids. Per germline, CDR1 MGHRA and CDR2 YSYEKL. This CDR3 reads CASSQDHQGRATQYF. Here the CDR3 DNA reads TGCGCCAGCAGCCAAGATCATCAGGGACGAGCGACGCAGTATTTT.

The chain combines TRBV9 with TRBJ2-1, with no clear D. In germline, CDR1 is SGDLS, CDR2 YYNGEE. Trimming removed 0 bases from V and 12 bases from J, with 16 bases in between. This CDR3 has 14 residues. CDR3 nucleotide sequence: TGTGCCAGCAGCGTAGTAGACCGAACGGTCGGGCAGTTCTTC. It specifies CASSVVDRTVGQFF.

This clonotype appeared a few times. The rearrangement joins TRBV5-1 to TRBJ1-1; D is undetermined. Germline lookup yields CDR1 SGHRS and CDR2 YFSETQ. The CDR3 covers 15 residues. Trimming removed 0 bases at V and 3 bases at J, with 12 bases between. The CDR3, as DNA: TGCGCCAGCAGCTTGGGAGACATAATGGACACTGAAGCTTTCTTT. Its translation: CASSLGDIMDTEAFF.

This clonotype has more than one count but fewer than ten. CDR3 sequence (DNA): TGCAGTGCTAGAGATCTCTCGCAGGGTGCAACTAATGAAAAACTGTTTTTT. Its protein product is CSARDLSQGATNEKLFF. The chain combines TRBV20-1 with TRBJ1-4; the D gene is possibly TRBD1 (5 bases). V lost 0 bases and J lost 0, with 14 bases in between. This CDR3 spans 17 amino acids. The germline CDR1 and CDR2 sequences are DFQATT and SNEGSKA (reference sequence).

V usage is TRBV4-1 and J usage is TRBJ2-5; 7 bases fit TRBD2. The germline CDR1 and CDR2 sequences are MGHRA and YSYEKL. Trimming at V came to 1 base and at J to 1 base, leaving 6 bases not matched to a gene. The CDR3 spans 16 residues. DNA for the CDR3: TGCGCCAGCAGCCAAGTGGGGGGGAGTATCCAAGAGACCCAGTACTTC. Translating it yields CASSQVGGSIQETQYF.

The table lists this clonotype with a few counts. The CDR3 coding sequence is TGTGCCAGCAGCCCCCGGGACAGGCGAGAGCAGTACTTC. This codes for CASSPRDRREQYF. The chain links TRBV11-1 to TRBJ2-7; TRBD1 agrees at 8 bases. After removal of 5 bases from V and 7 bases from J, the junction contained 7 bases not matched to a gene. The CDR3 contains 13 residues. The germline V gene encodes CDR1 SGHAT and CDR2 FQDESV (reference sequence).

The chain has TRBV5-8 and TRBJ2-1; 10 positions match TRBD1. CDR1 SGHTS and CDR2 YDEGEE come from the germline V gene. The CDR3 covers 14 residues. With V trimmed by 4 bases and J by 6 bases, 4 bases remained unmatched. The CDR3: CASSHRDRGNEQFF. CDR3 sequence (DNA): TGTGCCAGCAGCCACCGGGACAGGGGCAATGAGCAGTTCTTC. Based on the CDR3 plus reference TRBV5-8 and TRBJ2-1, the full variable domain is EAGVTQSPTHLIKTRGQQATLRCSPISGHTSVYWYQQALGLGLQFLLWYDEGEERNRGNFPPRFSGRQFPNYSSELNVNALELEDSALYLCASSHRDRGNEQFFGPGTRLTVL.

This clonotype showed up just a few times. The chain is built from TRBV9 and TRBJ1-6, with TRBD1 as a possible D gene (5 bases). V lost 2 bases and J lost 5, with 14 bases in between. This CDR3 has 16 amino acids. CDR1 and CDR2 (germline): SGDLS, YYNGEE. The DNA of the CDR3 is TGTGCCAGCAGCGTGGCCGCCGGGGCGGATAATTCACCCCTCCACTTT. Encoded protein: CASSVAAGADNSPLHF.

As to this clonotype: One end of the junction fails to match germline, which may point to a read error. This chain connects TRBV7-2 to TRBJ2-1; 7 bases align to TRBD2. The germline CDR1 and CDR2 sequences are SGHTA and FQGNSA. The CDR3 extends over 17 amino acids. CDR3 sequence (DNA): TGTGCCGGCAGCCCCCCGTCGGCCTATCCCGGGGGGAATGAGCAGTTCTTC. This encodes CAGSPPSAYPGGNEQFF.

The chain recombines TRBV30 with TRBJ1-3; D perhaps matches TRBD1 (6 bases). The CDR3 has 14 residues. Germline assignment: CDR1 GTSNPN and CDR2 SVGIG (reference sequence). Trimming took off 0 bases at V and 4 bases at J, with 10 bases between the two ends. CDR3 nucleotide sequence: TGTGCCTGGAGTGTAACAGGGCGCGGAAACACCATATATTTT. Protein sequence: CAWSVTGRGNTIYF.

The chain employs TRBV7-3 and TRBJ2-1; either TRBD1 or TRBD2 may fit D (5 bases each). With 1 base removed from V and 5 bases from J, the gap between germline ends came to 15 bases. Per the germline V gene, CDR1 is SGHTA and CDR2 is FQGTGA. CDR3 length: 16 amino acids. This CDR3 reads CASSLSVTLGDNEQFF. For the CDR3, the DNA is TGTGCCAGCAGCTTAAGCGTTACACTGGGGGACAATGAGCAGTTCTTC.

The J gene is TRBJ2-7, the V gene TRBV10-3, with 7 bases identical to TRBD1. With 7 bases clipped from V and 5 bases from J, the junction kept 11 bases outside the gene matches. CDR1 and CDR2 (germline): ENHRY, SYGVKD. The CDR3 extends over 14 amino acids. The CDR3 bases are TGTGCCATCAAGAAAGAAGGACAGGAAAACGAGCAGTACTTC. Amino acid sequence: CAIKKEGQENEQYF.

This clonotype has ten or more counts. The J gene is TRBJ2-5, the V gene TRBV5-1, with D possibly being TRBD1 (6 bases). This CDR3 comprises 13 residues. Germline values: CDR1 SGHRS, CDR2 YFSETQ. V lost 6 bases and J lost 1, with 10 bases in between. In DNA, the CDR3 is TGCGCCAGCAACACAGGGATCCAAGAGACCCAGTACTTC. It yields the protein CASNTGIQETQYF.

For this clonotype: This may be a read error: a much more frequent sequence differs by one nucleotide. The chain has TRBV29-1 and TRBJ2-1; D gene unclear. Trimming pared 0 bases from V and 5 bases from J, leaving 8 bases between. Germline-derived CDR1 and CDR2 are SQVTM and ANQGSEA. There are 13 residues in the CDR3. The CDR3 nucleotides are TGCAGCGTTGAAGAAACAGCCCACAATGAGCAGTTCTTC. Translated, it gives CSVEETAHNEQFF.

This clonotype was seen a few times. V and J are TRBV27 and TRBJ2-1; 16 bases line up with TRBD2. Germline V gene data show CDR1 as MNHEY and CDR2 as SMNVEV (reference sequence). The CDR3 loop spans 16 amino acids. J was trimmed by 6 bases and V by 6 bases; bases with no gene match: 5. The CDR3 loop is CASSPGTSGRANEQFF. In DNA, the CDR3 is TGTGCCAGCAGCCCAGGGACTAGCGGGAGGGCCAATGAGCAGTTCTTC.

This clonotype was counted at least ten times. V gene TRBV7-2 combines with J gene TRBJ2-5, with 8 bases identical to TRBD1. Germline-derived CDR1 and CDR2 are SGHTA and FQGNSA. The CDR3 spans 14 residues. Trimming cost V 6 bases and J 2 bases; bases outside gene matches: 5. The CDR3 DNA is TGTGCCAGCAGTGGGACAGGAGGGCAAGAGACCCAGTACTTC. Translating it yields CASSGTGGQETQYF.

This clonotype has just a few counts. The CDR3 bases are TGTGCCAGCACCATAGGCGGGGGTGAGCAGTTCTTC. Amino acid sequence: CASTIGGGEQFF. The V call is TRBV27, the J call TRBJ2-1; 7 bases are shared with TRBD2. Germline V CDR1 and CDR2: MNHEY, SMNVEV (reference sequence). CDR3 length: 12 residues. V lost 7 bases to trimming and J lost 9 bases; unmatched junction nucleotides: 6.

This clonotype was found a few times. This sequence joins TRBV12-3 or TRBV12-4 and TRBJ1-1; unclear D gene. This CDR3 has 18 residues. V gave up 3 bases and J gave up 2 bases, with 22 bases separating them. This CDR3 reads CASSFSTPGVKTNTEAFF. The CDR3 DNA reads TGTGCCAGCAGTTTCTCTACTCCTGGGGTAAAAACAAACACTGAAGCTTTCTTT.